The clone carrying this TCR beta chain was found a few times. What it recognizes is unknown. V lost 7 bases to trimming and J lost 0 bases, with 10 bases between them. Per the germline V gene, CDR1 is MNHNS and CDR2 is SASEGT. The CDR3 consists of 14 residues. The data are from a study of cytomegalovirus exposure and HLA in healthy donors. PCR was performed using 60 Vbeta and 13 Jbeta primers. Libraries were prepared by immunoSEQ multiplex PCR; TCRdb keeps only in-frame clonotypes and omits some of them. Of some 150,000 clones in the sample, approximately 80% were seen once. Points from the study as a whole: Reportedly, TCR beta sequences accurately predicted HLA-A and HLA-B alleles in most subjects.

The sample comprised PBMCs. This chain links TRBV6-1 with TRBJ1-3; D is possibly TRBD1 (5 bases). The TCR comes from a woman aged 40 to 50 in good health and CMV-seropositive. CDR3 in DNA: TGTGCCAGCAAGGGACTGGGCTCTGGAAACACCATATATTTT. Its translation is CASKGLGSGNTIYF.